The 26 T cell receptor beta chains in this list originate from one sample, sequenced in a study of cytomegalovirus exposure and HLA in healthy donors. Sequencing used immunoSEQ multiplex PCR; TCRdb keeps in-frame clones, though not all of them. Among over 150,000 clones listed, 80% to 90% were seen once. The sample was PBMCs. The receptors derive from a woman aged 30 to 39 in good health and CMV-seropositive.

Only one count was recorded for this clone. The chain is built from TRBV2 and TRBJ1-2, with 8 positions matching TRBD1. Germline values: CDR1 SNHLY, CDR2 FYNNEI. V lost 4 bases and J lost 4; bases outside the gene matches: 17. This CDR3 is 18 amino acids long. The DNA for the CDR3 is TGTGCCAGCAGTGTAAGCGCACTGGCCGGGACAGGAGCCTATGGCTACACCTTC. Amino acids: CASSVSALAGTGAYGYTF.

CDR3 sequence: CASGSGTGELFF. CDR3 sequence (DNA): TGTGCTAGCGGTAGCGGGACCGGGGAGCTGTTTTTT. The J gene is TRBJ2-2, the V gene TRBV7-7; the match to TRBD2 covers 7 bases. CDR1 and CDR2 (germline): SSHAT, FNYEAQ (reference sequence). The CDR3 consists of 12 residues.

This rearrangement joins TRBV18 to TRBJ1-1; D perhaps matches TRBD1 (5 bases). CDR3 length equals 15 residues. V was pared by 2 bases and J by 1 base, with 11 bases between. Germline assignment: CDR1 KGHSH and CDR2 LQKENI. CDR3 sequence reads: CASSPVTAPNTEAFF. CDR3 DNA sequence: TGTGCCAGCTCACCAGTGACAGCCCCGAACACTGAAGCTTTCTTT. Filled out from reference TRBV18 and TRBJ1-1, the complete variable domain reads NAGVMQNPRHLVRRRGQEARLRCSPMKGHSHVYWYRQLPEEGLKFMVYLQKENIIDESGMPKERFSAEFPKEGPSILRIQQVVRGDSAAYFCASSPVTAPNTEAFFGQGTRLTVV.

The chain carries TRBV5-4 and TRBJ2-1, with D perhaps TRBD2 (5 bases). Germline CDR1 reads SGHNT; CDR2 reads YYREEE (reference sequence). The V end lost 4 bases, the J end lost 8 bases, and 22 bases lay between the germline ends. The CDR3 covers 16 residues. This CDR3 reads CASSQYRGGVVYEQFF. The DNA for the CDR3 is TGTGCCAGCAGCCAATATCGGGGTGGGGTGGTCTATGAGCAGTTCTTC.

This clone was found a few times. The chain employs TRBV6-6 and TRBJ2-7; a weak D match, TRBD1 (5 bases). CDR1 and CDR2 from the germline V gene are MNHNY and SVGAGI (reference sequence). The CDR3 has 11 residues. V was trimmed by 4 bases and J by 10 bases, leaving 11 bases between them. The CDR3 loop reads CASSFRVDQYF. CDR3 DNA sequence: TGTGCCAGCAGTTTCAGGGTTGATCAGTACTTC.

This chain links TRBV29-1 with TRBJ1-1; tentatively, D is TRBD1 (6 bases). V was pared by 2 bases and J by 4 bases, with 11 bases between. Germline V gene data show CDR1 as SQVTM and CDR2 as ANQGSEA. The CDR3 spans 13 residues. This chain's CDR3 is CSVELGGGTEAFF. CDR3 nucleotide sequence: TGCAGCGTTGAATTGGGAGGGGGCACTGAAGCTTTCTTT.

The chain carries TRBV19 and TRBJ2-7, with 10 positions matching TRBD1. The CDR3 runs to 14 residues. Germline lookup yields CDR1 LNHDA and CDR2 SQIVND (reference sequence). The ends lost 9 bases at V and 3 bases at J; junction bases unmatched: 8. The CDR3 here is CASGDRGFFYEQYF. DNA for the CDR3: TGTGCCAGCGGGGACAGGGGTTTTTTCTACGAGCAGTACTTC.

The chain employs TRBV2 and TRBJ1-1, with a possible D match to TRBD1 (6 bases). CDR3 length: 13 residues. From germline, CDR1 is SNHLY and CDR2 FYNNEI. The V end was cut by 5 bases, the J end by 1 base, with 8 bases between. The CDR3 sequence: CASSPQGNTEAFF. CDR3 DNA sequence: TGTGCCAGCAGTCCACAGGGGAACACTGAAGCTTTCTTT. The variable domain in full, with the rest retrieved from reference TRBV2 and TRBJ1-1, is EPEVTQTPSHQVTQMGQEVILRCVPISNHLYFYWYRQILGQKVEFLVSFYNNEISEKSEIFDDQFSVERPDGSNFTLKIRSTKLEDSAMYFCASSPQGNTEAFFGQGTRLTVV.

The V gene is TRBV6-5, the J gene TRBJ2-7; D remains unclear. The CDR3 runs 11 residues. Trimming pared 10 bases from V and 0 bases from J, leaving 7 bases between. CDR1 and CDR2 (germline): MNHEY, SVGAGI. Here the CDR3 reads CATGRSYEQYF. CDR3 coding DNA: TGTGCCACCGGTCGCTCCTACGAGCAGTACTTC.

This rearrangement joins TRBV5-4 to TRBJ1-1; the D is unclear. Between the trimmed V and J ends, which lost 6 bases and 1 base, there was a span of 19 bases. CDR3 length equals 16 residues. From germline, CDR1 is SGHNT and CDR2 YYREEE (reference sequence). The CDR3 coding sequence is TGTGCCAGCAACCTCGGAGAGGGAATTAAGAACACTGAAGCTTTCTTT. This gives the protein CASNLGEGIKNTEAFF.

The rearrangement joins TRBV4-2 to TRBJ1-5; tentative D call: TRBD1 (6 bases). Germline lookup yields CDR1 LGHNA and CDR2 YNFKEQ. Trimming took off 1 base at V and 2 bases at J, with 6 bases between the two ends. The CDR3 is made up of 14 amino acids. The CDR3 reads CASSQGQGNQPQHF. The CDR3 DNA reads TGTGCCAGCAGCCAAGGACAGGGCAATCAGCCCCAGCATTTT.

The CDR3 here is CASSELKRASTDTQYF. The CDR3 region has the DNA TGTGCCAGCAGTGAGCTGAAGCGGGCTAGCACAGATACGCAGTATTTT. This chain joins TRBV6-1 and TRBJ2-3, with D perhaps TRBD2 (6 bases). CDR1 is MNHNS and CDR2 is SASEGT in the germline V gene. CDR3 length: 16 amino acids. V was trimmed by 3 bases and J by 0 bases, leaving 13 bases between them.

Written as DNA, the CDR3 is TGTGCCAGCAGTTGGGGGACTGGGGAGACCCAGTACTTC. Protein product: CASSWGTGETQYF. V is TRBV2 and J is TRBJ2-5, with a weak D call TRBD2 (6 bases). This CDR3 comprises 13 residues. Germline V gene data show CDR1 as SNHLY and CDR2 as FYNNEI. V lost 5 bases, J lost 5 bases, and 12 bases lay in between.

The V and J genes are TRBV27 and TRBJ2-5, with TRBD2 matching 14 bases. The CDR3 is made up of 16 amino acids. V gave up 5 bases and J gave up 3 bases; unmatched junction bases: 5. Per germline, CDR1 MNHEY and CDR2 SMNVEV (reference sequence). In DNA, the CDR3 is TGTGCCAGCAGTCCCCTGGGACTAGCGGGAGAAGAGACCCAGTACTTC. This codes for CASSPLGLAGEETQYF.

V and J are TRBV28 and TRBJ1-1; a possible D gene is TRBD1 (6 bases). The CDR3 has 13 residues. Germline CDR1 is MDHEN and CDR2 is SYDVKM. Trimming took off 5 bases at V and 8 bases at J, with 15 bases between the two ends. The chain's CDR3 is CASSSTGMREAFF. CDR3 DNA: TGTGCCAGCAGTAGTACAGGGATGAGGGAAGCTTTCTTT.

Remarks on this clone: The sample contains more than one DNA sequence encoding this CDR3. The chain uses TRBV2 and TRBJ1-4, with TRBD1 matching over 11 bases. Unmatched junction bases numbered 7, after V lost 9 bases and J lost 7 bases. CDR3 length: 14 residues. Germline assignment: CDR1 SNHLY and CDR2 FYNNEI. DNA for the CDR3: TGTGCCAGTCGCACGGGACAGGGGGGTGAAAAACTGTTTTTT. Amino acids: CASRTGQGGEKLFF.

The J gene is TRBJ1-2, the V gene TRBV29-1; no clear D. The CDR3 spans 15 residues. Germline V gene lookup returns CDR1 SQVTM and CDR2 ANQGSEA. V was pared by 7 bases and J by 5 bases, with 23 bases between. CDR3 DNA: TGCAGCGCTGTGGGCACGGTGCCCCTCGGATATGGCTACACCTTC. Encoded protein: CSAVGTVPLGYGYTF.

The genes are TRBV25-1 and TRBJ1-4; D ambiguous. The length of the CDR3 is 13 residues. Germline CDR1 and CDR2: MGHDK and SYGVNS. Trimming cost V 10 bases and J 8 bases, with 17 bases left between them. The DNA for the CDR3 is TGTGCCACCTCTCGGGAGGGTGGGGAAAAACTGTTTTTT. This encodes CATSREGGEKLFF.

The chain carries TRBV6-5 and TRBJ2-7, with a weak D call TRBD2 (5 bases). V was clipped by 0 bases and J by 2 bases, with 8 bases between them. This CDR3 comprises 14 residues. Germline V CDR1 and CDR2: MNHEY, SVGAGI. CDR3 DNA sequence: TGTGCCAGCAGTTACTCGCGGGCTCCCTACGAGCAGTACTTC. This translates into CASSYSRAPYEQYF.

V gene TRBV18 combines with J gene TRBJ1-1; unclear D gene. This CDR3 region has 12 residues. Germline V CDR1 and CDR2: KGHSH, LQKENI. V lost 2 bases, J lost 5 bases, and 6 bases lay in between. The CDR3 DNA reads TGTGCCAGCTCACCAGGTAGAACTGAAGCTTTCTTT. It encodes CASSPGRTEAFF.

The J gene is TRBJ1-2, the V gene TRBV28, with 8 bases that match TRBD1. CDR1 and CDR2 (germline): MDHEN, SYDVKM. This CDR3 comprises 15 residues. V lost 1 base and J lost 7; bases outside the gene matches: 8. The DNA of the CDR3 is TGTGCCAGCAGTTTATCTATAGGACAGGGTCGTGGCTACACCTTC. Translated: CASSLSIGQGRGYTF.

This clone was counted a single time. The chain employs TRBV18 and TRBJ2-7; D uncertain. The CDR3 runs to 13 residues. Trimming pared 5 bases from V and 5 bases from J, leaving 13 bases between. CDR1 KGHSH and CDR2 LQKENI come from the germline V gene. The CDR3: CASSSVQAHEQYF. In DNA form, the CDR3 reads TGTGCCAGCTCATCGGTCCAAGCCCACGAGCAGTACTTC.

The chain is built from TRBV5-6 and TRBJ2-4; TRBD2 is a possible D gene (6 bases). This CDR3 is 13 amino acids long. V was clipped by 3 bases and J by 8 bases, with 12 bases between them. Germline V gene sequence: CDR1 SGHDT, CDR2 YYEEEE. The CDR3 DNA reads as TGTGCCAGCAGCTCGGGGGTGGTCGACATTCAGTACTTC. Protein sequence: CASSSGVVDIQYF.

The CDR3 protein is CASSLLGLGETQYF. DNA of the CDR3: TGTGCCAGCAGCCTGCTAGGTCTGGGTGAGACCCAGTACTTC. The rearrangement joins TRBV7-2 to TRBJ2-5, with D hard to call. V lost 5 bases and J 5 bases, leaving 15 bases between the germline ends. There are 14 residues in the CDR3. Germline CDR1 is SGHTA and CDR2 is FQGNSA.

The chain couples TRBV19 to TRBJ2-6; D uncertain. The CDR3 contains 13 residues. V lost 6 bases and J lost 2, with 5 bases in between. From germline, CDR1 is LNHDA and CDR2 SQIVND (reference sequence). The CDR3 protein is CASREAGANVLTF. The CDR3 bases are TGTGCCAGTAGAGAGGCTGGGGCCAACGTCCTGACTTTC.

The chain recombines TRBV6-5 with TRBJ2-7; no definite D call. Trimming removed 2 bases at V and 0 bases at J, with 5 bases between. Germline V gene data show CDR1 as MNHEY and CDR2 as SVGAGI. The CDR3 is 13 residues long. The CDR3 sequence: CASSYTGSYEQYF. CDR3 coding DNA: TGTGCCAGCAGTTACACGGGCTCCTACGAGCAGTACTTC.